The next 28 T cell receptor beta chains were all read from a single sample in a study of identical twins. TCRdb analysed the 5' RACE reads with MiXCR anew, one entry per CDR3 protein. This table holds hundreds of thousands of distinct CDR3 sequences, about 9.4% found once. The same specimen was also included in a second study, on yellow fever vaccine responses in identical twins.

Sequenced: PBMCs. Receptor source: a woman younger than 30 in good health.

This clonotype was counted a few times. The chain has TRBV4-1 and TRBJ2-7, with 7 bases fitting TRBD1. Germline V gives CDR1 MGHRA, CDR2 YSYEKL. Trimming at V came to 1 base and at J to 3 bases, leaving 6 bases not matched to a gene. The CDR3 is 15 residues long. Written as DNA, the CDR3 is TGCGCCAGCAGCCAAGCGTTACAGGGGTTCTACGAGCAGTACTTC. Translating gives CASSQALQGFYEQYF.

This clonotype has ten or more counts. V gene TRBV7-2 combines with J gene TRBJ2-3, with D uncertain. CDR1 is SGHTA, CDR2 FQGNSA, per germline. V lost 3 bases and J lost 5, with 6 bases in between. The CDR3 covers 12 residues. The CDR3 DNA reads TGTGCCAGCAGCTTGGGTCTAGATACGCAGTATTTT. It specifies CASSLGLDTQYF.

In this sample, this clonotype turned up a few times. CDR3 nucleotides: TGTGCCAGCAGCATCTCGGCAGGGGGCTATGGCTACACCTTC. It translates to CASSISAGGYGYTF. This chain joins TRBV6-1 and TRBJ1-2; 7 bases align to TRBD1. Looked up from germline, CDR1 is MNHNS and CDR2 is SASEGT. This CDR3 spans 14 amino acids. The V gene end was trimmed by 6 bases and the J gene end by 4 bases; junction bases not matched to a gene: 8.

This clonotype has ten or more counts. The V call is TRBV7-9, the J call TRBJ1-2; 7 bases are shared with TRBD1. After removal of 5 bases from V and 2 bases from J, the junction contained 11 bases not matched to a gene. The germline V gene encodes CDR1 SEHNR and CDR2 FQNEAQ (reference sequence). The CDR3 spans 16 residues. CDR3 sequence reads: CASSPLPGQNNYGYTF. DNA of the CDR3: TGTGCCAGCAGCCCCCTTCCGGGACAGAACAACTATGGCTACACCTTC.

The sample holds a few counts of this clonotype. This chain links TRBV4-2 with TRBJ2-1, with D possibly matching TRBD1 (6 bases). This CDR3 is 16 amino acids long. V lost 3 bases to trimming and J lost 6 bases, with 18 bases between them. The V gene's germline CDR1 is LGHNA and CDR2 YNFKEQ. As DNA, the CDR3 is TGTGCCAGCAGCCAGCCTTCCAGACAGGCTCGCAATGAGCAGTTCTTC. This translates into CASSQPSRQARNEQFF.

This chain uses TRBV25-1 with TRBJ2-3; TRBD1 is a possible D gene (6 bases). Germline V gene lookup returns CDR1 MGHDK and CDR2 SYGVNS. The CDR3 extends over 13 amino acids. The ends were cut back, 7 bases at V and 4 bases at J, with 12 bases in the middle. DNA of the CDR3: TGTGCCAGCACCCCAGGGGTTCCAGATACGCAGTATTTT. Translation: CASTPGVPDTQYF.

For this clonotype: A clone one base away is much larger, so this may be a read error. The rearrangement uses TRBV4-1 and TRBJ2-1; D is undetermined. V was shortened by 2 bases and J by 7 bases, with 15 bases between the two germline ends. Germline V CDR1 and CDR2: MGHRA, YSYEKL. CDR3 length: 15 residues. CDR3 nucleotide sequence: TGCGCCAGCAGCCAATTAAAGACTTGGATGAATGAGCAGTTCTTC. This gives the protein CASSQLKTWMNEQFF.

The rearrangement uses TRBV5-1 and TRBJ2-2; no firm D call. The germline V gene encodes CDR1 SGHRS and CDR2 YFSETQ. Between the trimmed V and J ends, which lost 1 base and 9 bases, there was a span of 13 bases. The length of the CDR3 is 14 residues. CDR3 loop: CASSLSSSGWELFF. CDR3 DNA sequence: TGCGCCAGCAGCTTGTCCAGTTCGGGCTGGGAGCTGTTTTTT.

This clonotype was detected a few times. The chain joins TRBV7-9 to TRBJ2-7, with 10 bases lining up with TRBD1. V lost 5 bases to trimming and J lost 3 bases; unmatched junction nucleotides: 10. Looked up from germline, CDR1 is SEHNR and CDR2 is FQNEAQ (reference sequence). CDR3 length equals 16 residues. CDR3: CASSPQTGGFIYEQYF. The CDR3 region has the DNA TGTGCCAGCAGCCCCCAGACAGGGGGCTTTATCTACGAGCAGTACTTC.

This clonotype was seen only a few times. This chain connects TRBV7-9 to TRBJ2-1, with TRBD2 matching over 11 bases. V gave up 5 bases and J gave up 2 bases; unmatched junction bases: 2. The CDR3 has 15 amino acids. The germline V gene encodes CDR1 SEHNR and CDR2 FQNEAQ (reference sequence). In DNA, the CDR3 is TGTGCCAGCAGCCCTAGCGGGGGGACCTACAATGAGCAGTTCTTC. Translation: CASSPSGGTYNEQFF.

The chain combines TRBV5-6 with TRBJ1-1; a weak D match, TRBD1 (5 bases). The CDR3 runs to 14 residues. CDR1 is SGHDT, CDR2 YYEEEE, per germline. Between the trimmed V and J ends, which lost 4 bases and 6 bases, there was a span of 16 bases. CDR3 region: CASSPGRRGAEAFF. CDR3 nucleotides: TGTGCCAGCAGCCCGGGCAGGAGAGGGGCTGAAGCTTTCTTT.

The chain is built from TRBV5-5 and TRBJ1-1, with a possible D match to TRBD1 (5 bases). CDR1 is SGHKS, CDR2 YYEKEE, per germline (reference sequence). With 4 bases removed from V and 0 bases from J, the gap between germline ends came to 10 bases. The CDR3 is 14 amino acids. The chain's CDR3 is CASSPDIMNTEAFF. The CDR3 DNA sequence: TGTGCCAGCAGCCCGGACATCATGAACACTGAAGCTTTCTTT.

This clonotype was counted a few times. The chain couples TRBV5-1 to TRBJ1-2; D is unresolved. Trimming removed 4 bases from V and 1 base from J, with 11 bases in between. The CDR3 is 14 amino acids. Germline values: CDR1 SGHRS, CDR2 YFSETQ. The CDR3 protein is CASSASGINYGYTF. The CDR3 DNA reads as TGCGCCAGCAGCGCCTCCGGGATTAACTATGGCTACACCTTC.

This clonotype was counted between two and nine times. The CDR3 DNA sequence: TGTGCCAGCAGTAGACAGGAAAATAGCAATCAGCCCCAGCATTTT. Protein sequence: CASSRQENSNQPQHF. The V and J genes are TRBV6-1 and TRBJ1-5; possibly TRBD1 for D (6 bases). CDR3 length equals 15 residues. The V gene lost 5 bases and the J gene lost 0 bases, with 11 bases spanning the gap. Germline-derived CDR1 and CDR2 are MNHNS and SASEGT.

The chain has TRBV7-2 and TRBJ2-7, with TRBD2 matching over 16 bases. This CDR3 has 17 residues. The germline CDR1 and CDR2 sequences are SGHTA and FQGNSA. Germline trimming cut 7 bases from V and 2 bases from J; bases unmatched to any gene: 8. CDR3 loop: CASKGTSGRALPYEQYF. The CDR3 DNA reads as TGTGCCAGCAAGGGGACTAGCGGGAGGGCCTTACCCTACGAGCAGTACTTC.

The table lists this clonotype with a count of one. The chain carries TRBV2 and TRBJ2-2, with 12 bases lining up with TRBD1. V trimming: 7 bases; J trimming: 5 bases; junction bases outside the gene matches: 5. This CDR3 comprises 15 residues. The germline CDR1 and CDR2 sequences are SNHLY and FYNNEI. The CDR3 DNA sequence: TGTGCCAGCAAAGGGGACAGGGGGCCAACCGGGGAGCTGTTTTTT. Its protein is CASKGDRGPTGELFF.

The rearrangement uses TRBV7-9 and TRBJ2-1; D possibly uses TRBD1 or TRBD2 (6 bases each). CDR1 is SEHNR and CDR2 is FQNEAQ in the germline V gene (reference sequence). The CDR3 length is 12 residues. V was trimmed by 10 bases and J by 8 bases, leaving 15 bases between them. The CDR3 DNA follows: TGTGCCACTCCAATGGGGGGCGATGAGCAGTTCTTC. Translated: CATPMGGDEQFF. Complete variable domain (other parts from reference TRBV7-9 and TRBJ2-1): DTGVSQNPRHKITKRGQNVTFRCDPISEHNRLYWYRQTLGQGPEFLTYFQNEAQLEKSRLLSDRFSAERPKGSFSTLEIQRTEQGDSAMYLCATPMGGDEQFFGPGTRLTVL.

This clonotype has more than one count but fewer than ten. The gene calls are TRBV2 and TRBJ2-5, with TRBD2 matching over 13 bases. Trimming at V came to 3 bases and at J to 5 bases, leaving 3 bases not matched to a gene. CDR3 size: 15 residues. CDR1 is SNHLY and CDR2 is FYNNEI in the germline V gene. The CDR3 loop reads CASSEGTSGVETQYF. The CDR3 nucleotides are TGTGCCAGCAGTGAGGGGACTAGCGGGGTGGAGACCCAGTACTTC.

At least ten counts were recorded for this clonotype. The rearrangement links TRBV24-1 to TRBJ2-7, with TRBD1 matching 9 bases. This CDR3 region has 17 residues. Germline CDR1 and CDR2: KGHDR and SFDVKD. V lost 3 bases to trimming and J lost 5 bases; unmatched junction nucleotides: 13. The chain's CDR3 is CATSDPDIGTGRNEQYF. In nucleotides, the CDR3 is TGTGCCACCAGTGATCCCGATATCGGGACAGGGAGAAACGAGCAGTACTTC.

The chain joins TRBV28 to TRBJ2-7; 7 bases match TRBD1. The CDR3 loop spans 13 amino acids. The V gene's germline CDR1 is MDHEN and CDR2 SYDVKM. With V trimmed by 1 base and J by 6 bases, 3 bases remained unmatched. In DNA, the CDR3 is TGTGCCAGCAGTTTATCCGGGACAGCCGAGCAGTACTTC. Protein: CASSLSGTAEQYF. Full variable domain (rest looked up from reference TRBV28 and TRBJ2-7): DVKVTQSSRYLVKRTGEKVFLECVQDMDHENMFWYRQDPGLGLRLIYFSYDVKMKEKGDIPEGYSVSREKKERFSLILESASTNQTSMYLCASSLSGTAEQYFGPGTRLTVT.

There are a few counts of this clonotype. This chain connects TRBV27 to TRBJ2-2, with 12 bases matching TRBD1. V lost 6 bases and J lost 7; bases outside the gene matches: 9. The germline gives CDR1 MNHEY, CDR2 SMNVEV (reference sequence). This CDR3 spans 16 amino acids. Here the CDR3 DNA reads TGTGCCAGCAGATCCGGGACAGGGGGCGCGGTCGGGGAGCTGTTTTTT. Encoded protein: CASRSGTGGAVGELFF.

The chain links TRBV20-1 to TRBJ2-3; 12 bases agree with TRBD2. CDR3 length equals 15 residues. Trimming took 7 bases from V and 2 from J; bases not matched to a gene: 7. Per the germline V gene, CDR1 is DFQATT and CDR2 is SNEGSKA (reference sequence). The CDR3 region has the DNA TGCAGTGTCGTCACTAGCGGGGGGCCCACAGATACGCAGTATTTT. Its protein is CSVVTSGGPTDTQYF.

This clonotype showed up just a few times. An end of the junction differs from the germline gene, which may be a read error. V gene TRBV12-3 or TRBV12-4 combines with J gene TRBJ1-5; D unclear. The CDR3 runs 14 residues. In DNA, the CDR3 is TGTGCCAGCAGTGAAGGGAGTAGCAATCACCCCCAGCATTTT. It translates to CASSEGSSNHPQHF.

This clonotype was picked up a small number of times. V usage is TRBV5-1 and J usage is TRBJ2-3; perhaps TRBD2 as D (6 bases). The V end was cut by 7 bases, the J end by 2 bases, with 17 bases between. The germline CDR1 and CDR2 sequences are SGHRS and YFSETQ. The CDR3 contains 15 residues. The CDR3 here is CASSREGGVTDTQYF. The DNA for the CDR3 is TGCGCCAGCTCCCGAGAGGGCGGGGTCACAGATACGCAGTATTTT.

This clonotype was seen ten or more times. J is TRBJ2-5 and V is TRBV29-1; a possible D gene is TRBD1 (6 bases). CDR1 and CDR2 (germline): SQVTM, ANQGSEA. V lost 1 base and J lost 2, with 20 bases in between. The CDR3 is 17 amino acids. CDR3 bases: TGCAGCGTTGAAGGGGGGCTGCTTAGTGGGAAACAAGAGACCCAGTACTTC. Protein sequence: CSVEGGLLSGKQETQYF.

V gene TRBV9 combines with J gene TRBJ1-2, with D tentatively TRBD1 (5 bases). The CDR3 consists of 14 residues. CDR1 SGDLS and CDR2 YYNGEE come from the germline V gene. V was pared by 0 bases and J by 6 bases, with 12 bases between. The CDR3 DNA follows: TGTGCCAGCAGCGTAGGGTCGCAGGGTGATGGCTACACCTTC. Protein sequence: CASSVGSQGDGYTF.

This chain joins TRBV7-2 and TRBJ2-3; D may be TRBD2 (5 bases). CDR3 length: 14 amino acids. Trimming cost V 1 base and J 7 bases, with 12 bases left between them. The germline CDR1 and CDR2 sequences are SGHTA and FQGNSA. The CDR3 spells CASSLGTREYTQYF. In DNA form, the CDR3 reads TGTGCCAGCAGCTTAGGGACGAGGGAATATACGCAGTATTTT.

This clonotype showed up just a few times. The gene calls are TRBV3-1 and TRBJ2-7, with D possibly being TRBD1 (6 bases). The CDR3 length is 13 residues. The V gene's germline CDR1 is LGHDT and CDR2 YNNKEL (reference sequence). V was pared by 0 bases and J by 10 bases, with 13 bases between. The CDR3 sequence is CASSQDMTGVQYF. As DNA, the CDR3 is TGTGCCAGCAGCCAAGATATGACAGGTGTACAGTACTTC.